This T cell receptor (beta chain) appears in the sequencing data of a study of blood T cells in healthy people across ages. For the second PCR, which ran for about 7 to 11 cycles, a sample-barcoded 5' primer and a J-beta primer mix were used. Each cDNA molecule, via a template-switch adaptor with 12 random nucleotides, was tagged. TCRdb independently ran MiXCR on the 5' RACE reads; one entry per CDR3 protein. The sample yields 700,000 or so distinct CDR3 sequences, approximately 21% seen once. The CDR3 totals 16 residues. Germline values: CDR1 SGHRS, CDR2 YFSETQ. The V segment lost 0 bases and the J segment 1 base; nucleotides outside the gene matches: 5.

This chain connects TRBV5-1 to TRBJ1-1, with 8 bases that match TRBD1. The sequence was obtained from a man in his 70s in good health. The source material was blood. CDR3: CASSLVAGGPNTEAFF. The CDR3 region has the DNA TGCGCCAGCAGCTTGGTGGCAGGGGGCCCGAACACTGAAGCTTTCTTT.